This T cell receptor (beta chain) was observed in a study of T-cell memory formation after mild COVID-19. About the research overall: TCR clustering was largely donor specific.

Comment on this clonotype: Its antigen is undetermined.

Study observations and caveats: Clones shrinking between day 15 and 85 showed a balanced CD4/CD8 split, and those that grew later tilted toward CD4+. There were some responding clones in pre-infection memory, which suggested that cross-reactive memory had joined.

Using constant-segment primers, 5'RACE produced TCR alpha and TCR beta cDNA libraries carrying sample barcodes and UMIs. TCRdb re-called the 5' RACE reads through MiXCR, storing one row per CDR3 protein. The table shows about 200,000 distinct CDR3 sequences, with about 17% occurring only once. Germline CDR1 reads KGHDR; CDR2 reads SFDVKD. Losses at the gene ends were 3 bases for V and 6 bases for J; bases not matched to a gene: 6. CDR3 length: 16 amino acids. This sequence originates from an adult woman who had mild COVID-19 (a few samples of this study predate the infection). Cell type and time point are not known. The specimen was PBMCs or a T cell subset sorted from them (not recorded which). This rearrangement joins TRBV24-1 to TRBJ1-5, with TRBD1 identical over 11 bases. CDR3 region: CATSDGGQGAAQPQHF. The CDR3 DNA reads as TGTGCCACCAGTGATGGCGGACAGGGGGCGGCTCAGCCCCAGCATTTT.